The clone carrying this T cell receptor beta chain has a count of ten or more. The antigen is unknown. Amplified regions were TCR beta CDR3 sequences from RNA transcripts. RT-PCR in the first round (using the HTBI primer set) targeted the TCR CDR3. TCRdb re-analysed the multiplex PCR reads in MiXCR, keeping a single row per CDR3 protein. The sample includes hundreds of thousands of distinct CDR3 sequences, 12% to 15% of them seen just once. Together with thyroid ultrasound, orbital computed tomography, serum thyroxine and TRAb, clinical symptoms were used for diagnoses. There are 15 residues in the CDR3. With 6 bases clipped from V and 1 base from J, the junction kept 10 bases outside the gene matches. Germline CDR1 reads SQVTM; CDR2 reads ANQGSEA. The data derive from a study of T cells in Graves' hyperthyroidism and ophthalmopathy. The study's findings and limits: Blood shared most expanded thyroid clonotypes above 0.001.

The V gene is TRBV29-1, the J gene TRBJ1-1; 8 nucleotides agree with TRBD1. The source material was blood. This clonotype originated in a woman under 30 with Graves' hyperthyroidism. CDR3 residues: CSVRNAGTGNTEAFF. Here the CDR3 DNA reads TGCAGCGTGAGGAATGCCGGGACAGGGAACACTGAAGCTTTCTTT.